The 20 T cell receptor beta chains given below trace back to one sample, sequenced in a study of liver allograft versus peripheral blood T cells. Study summary: Blood and transplanted-liver T cell receptor repertoires from recipients were compared.

TCRdb itself ran the reads through MiXCR, one entry per CDR3 protein. The table records 5,000 to 7,000 distinct CDR3 sequences, around 15% of them present only once. These receptors all stem from a human patient who had a liver transplant. Some T cells here may be from the graft donor.

This clonotype was picked up a small number of times. The rearrangement links TRBV12-3 or TRBV12-4 to TRBJ2-3; D is tentatively TRBD1 or TRBD2 (5 bases each). Trimming shortened V by 2 bases and J by 4 bases, and 16 bases separated the two germline ends. The CDR3 totals 16 residues. CDR3 nucleotides: TGTGCCAGCAGTTTAAGGTGGGGGTACCCAGCAGATACGCAGTATTTT. Translating gives CASSLRWGYPADTQYF.

Judged by abundance, this clonotype is medium-sized. V gene TRBV15 combines with J gene TRBJ2-1; TRBD1 might be the D (6 bases). This CDR3 is built from 14 residues. The germline CDR1 and CDR2 sequences are LNHNV and YYDKDF (reference sequence). Trimming took 5 bases from V and 8 from J, leaving 16 bases between them. The CDR3 DNA follows: TGTGCCACCAGCGTCGCGAGGGACATTTATGAGCAGTTCTTC. Protein: CATSVARDIYEQFF. Filled out from reference TRBV15 and TRBJ2-1, the complete variable domain reads DAMVIQNPRYQVTQFGKPVTLSCSQTLNHNVMYWYQQKSSQAPKLLFHYYDKDFNNEADTPDNFQSRRPNTSFCFLDIRSPGLGDTAMYLCATSVARDIYEQFFGPGTRLTVL.

The chain recombines TRBV20-1 with TRBJ2-5; TRBD2 matches at 11 bases. Germline V gene sequence: CDR1 DFQATT, CDR2 SNEGSKA (reference sequence). The length of the CDR3 is 16 residues. Losses at the gene ends were 3 bases for V and 5 bases for J; bases not matched to a gene: 11. The CDR3 protein is CSASNEASGGRETQYF. The DNA of the CDR3 is TGCAGTGCTAGTAACGAAGCTAGCGGGGGGCGGGAGACCCAGTACTTC.

By share, this clonotype ranks as medium-sized. The chain recombines TRBV14 with TRBJ1-6; no reliable D call. Germline CDR1 reads SGHDN; CDR2 reads FVKESK. V was pared by 3 bases and J by 0 bases, with 9 bases between. This CDR3 has 16 amino acids. CDR3: CASSHLTSSYNSPLHF. CDR3 DNA: TGTGCCAGCAGCCACCTGACAAGCTCCTATAATTCACCCCTCCACTTT.

The gene calls are TRBV9 and TRBJ1-6, with TRBD1 as a possible D gene (6 bases). Deletions cut 3 bases from V and 4 bases from J, with 14 bases between. This CDR3 comprises 16 residues. Germline CDR1 and CDR2: SGDLS and YYNGEE. Here the CDR3 DNA reads TGTGCCAGCAGCGCCCGGGGACACCAATATAATTCACCCCTCCACTTT. It encodes CASSARGHQYNSPLHF.

The genes are TRBV7-9 and TRBJ2-7; D remains ambiguous. Germline CDR1 is SEHNR and CDR2 is FQNEAQ (reference sequence). This CDR3 contains 13 residues. V was shortened by 0 bases and J by 0 bases, with 3 bases between the two germline ends. The CDR3 loop reads CASSLASSYEQYF. Written as DNA, the CDR3 is TGTGCCAGCAGCTTAGCAAGCTCCTACGAGCAGTACTTC. The full variable domain, rest sourced from reference TRBV7-9 and TRBJ2-7, is DTGVSQNPRHKITKRGQNVTFRCDPISEHNRLYWYRQTLGQGPEFLTYFQNEAQLEKSRLLSDRFSAERPKGSFSTLEIQRTEQGDSAMYLCASSLASSYEQYFGPGTRLTVT.

By its share, this clonotype is medium-sized. The chain joins TRBV15 to TRBJ2-1; TRBD2 aligns across 8 bases. With V trimmed by 0 bases and J by 7 bases, 17 bases remained unmatched. The CDR3 contains 19 residues. Germline assignment: CDR1 LNHNV and CDR2 YYDKDF (reference sequence). In DNA, the CDR3 is TGTGCCACCAGCAGAGATTCGCCCCATCCCGGGAGGGCCGCGAATGAGCAGTTCTTC. Its translation: CATSRDSPHPGRAANEQFF.

This clonotype is medium-sized by share. The chain has TRBV6-1 and TRBJ1-3; the D gene is possibly TRBD1 (5 bases). The germline CDR1 and CDR2 sequences are MNHNS and SASEGT. Trimming took 5 bases from V and 6 from J, leaving 17 bases between them. CDR3 length: 15 residues. CDR3 sequence: CASSPPPGLANTIYF. The CDR3 DNA follows: TGTGCCAGCAGTCCACCCCCAGGGTTGGCAAACACCATATATTTT.

The table lists this clonotype with many counts. V is TRBV12-3 or TRBV12-4 and J is TRBJ1-2; no reliable D call. There are 12 residues in the CDR3. The V end was cut by 7 bases, the J end by 1 base, with 7 bases between. The CDR3 protein is CASTWSNYGYTF. The CDR3 DNA reads as TGTGCCAGCACGTGGAGTAACTATGGCTACACCTTC.

In this sample, this clonotype is medium-sized. The chain is built from TRBV5-4 and TRBJ2-7, with TRBD2 identical over 10 bases. The germline V gene has CDR1 SGHNT and CDR2 YYREEE (reference sequence). V dropped 1 base and J dropped 7; count of bases not matched to a gene: 5. The CDR3 runs to 14 residues. The CDR3: CASSLPLAGVEQYF. CDR3 bases: TGTGCCAGCAGCTTGCCGCTAGCGGGAGTTGAGCAGTACTTC.

In this sample, this clonotype is medium-sized. This rearrangement joins TRBV6-6 to TRBJ1-1; unclear D gene. Germline loops: CDR1 MNHNY, CDR2 SVGAGI (reference sequence). The CDR3 contains 15 residues. V was trimmed by 2 bases and J by 3 bases, leaving 13 bases between them. This CDR3 is CASSYTDPRDTEAFF. The CDR3 coding sequence is TGTGCCAGCAGTTACACCGACCCGAGGGACACTGAAGCTTTCTTT.

This clonotype counts as medium-sized. The gene calls are TRBV30 and TRBJ1-6, with D possibly TRBD1 on 5 matching bases. This CDR3 contains 13 residues. V was clipped by 2 bases and J by 9 bases, with 11 bases between them. Germline CDR1 reads GTSNPN; CDR2 reads SVGIG (reference sequence). The CDR3 spells CAWSRGDGSPLHF. The CDR3 DNA sequence: TGTGCCTGGAGTCGGGGGGATGGTTCACCCCTCCACTTT.

By share, this clonotype ranks as medium-sized (0.01 to 0.1%). The chain joins TRBV19 to TRBJ1-6, with 9 bases identical to TRBD1. The CDR3 is 16 residues long. J gave up 10 bases and V 4 bases, and 11 bases lay outside the gene matches. In germline, CDR1 is LNHDA, CDR2 SQIVND (reference sequence). The CDR3 protein is CASSNRQGDRKSPLHF. CDR3 nucleotides: TGTGCCAGTAGTAACCGACAGGGGGACCGGAAATCACCCCTCCACTTT.

To note about this clonotype: Mismatch with germline at one junction end may stem from a read error. The chain combines TRBV14 with TRBJ2-7, with D hard to call. The CDR3 runs to 12 residues. Germline values: CDR1 SGHDN, CDR2 FVKESK. CDR3 sequence reads: CACSSQRVGQYF. DNA for the CDR3: TGTGCCTGCAGCTCCCAACGGGTGGGGCAGTACTTC.

The chain is built from TRBV30 and TRBJ2-7; D is uncertain. Per the germline V gene, CDR1 is GTSNPN and CDR2 is SVGIG (reference sequence). This CDR3 has 11 residues. Here the CDR3 reads CKPRKPLEQYF. CDR3 in DNA: TGTAAACCTAGGAAGCCACTCGAGCAGTACTTC. The entire variable domain, with the rest obtained from reference TRBV30 and TRBJ2-7, is as follows: SQTIHQWPATLVQPVGSPLSLECTVEGTSNPNLYWYRQAAGRGLQLLFYSVGIGQISSEVPQNLSASRPQDRQFILSSKKLLLSDSGFYLCKPRKPLEQYFGPGTRLTVT.

This chain connects TRBV20-1 to TRBJ1-5; 7 nucleotides line up with TRBD1. V lost 1 base and J lost 1; bases outside the gene matches: 4. The CDR3 spans 15 residues. From germline, CDR1 is DFQATT and CDR2 SNEGSKA (reference sequence). The CDR3 nucleotides are TGCAGTGCTAGAGTGGGACAGATGAGCAATCAGCCCCAGCATTTT. The encoded protein is CSARVGQMSNQPQHF.

This clonotype was observed a handful of times. The chain couples TRBV12-3 or TRBV12-4 to TRBJ1-2; TRBD1 is a possible D gene (5 bases). The CDR3 length is 13 residues. V was cut by 5 bases and J by 2 bases, with 9 bases left in between. Here the CDR3 reads CASSNRDNYGYTF. The CDR3 DNA reads as TGTGCCAGCAGTAACCGGGACAACTATGGCTACACCTTC.

This clonotype has at least ten counts. The chain has TRBV30 and TRBJ1-2, with 7 bases lining up with TRBD1. Germline lookup yields CDR1 GTSNPN and CDR2 SVGIG (reference sequence). The junction had 18 bases not matched to a gene; V was cut back by 1 base and J by 4 bases. This CDR3 spans 18 amino acids. The CDR3 reads CAWSGGAGQAKTFYGYTF. CDR3 DNA: TGTGCCTGGAGTGGGGGGGCTGGACAGGCGAAGACCTTCTATGGCTACACCTTC. The full variable domain, rest sourced from reference TRBV30 and TRBJ1-2, is SQTIHQWPATLVQPVGSPLSLECTVEGTSNPNLYWYRQAAGRGLQLLFYSVGIGQISSEVPQNLSASRPQDRQFILSSKKLLLSDSGFYLCAWSGGAGQAKTFYGYTFGSGTRLTVV.

The chain has TRBV7-6 and TRBJ2-7; TRBD2 aligns across 7 bases. The CDR3 is 16 amino acids. The V segment lost 6 bases and the J segment 0 bases; nucleotides outside the gene matches: 11. CDR1 is SGHVS and CDR2 is FNYEAQ in the germline V gene. CDR3 sequence (DNA): TGTGCCAGCAGGGCCGGGGGGACTGAAGACTCCTACGAGCAGTACTTC. As protein: CASRAGGTEDSYEQYF. Full variable domain (remainder filled in from reference TRBV7-6 and TRBJ2-7): GAGVSQSPRYKVTKRGQDVALRCDPISGHVSLYWYRQALGQGPEFLTYFNYEAQQDKSGLPNDRFSAERPEGSISTLTIQRTEQRDSAMYRCASRAGGTEDSYEQYFGPGTRLTVT.

V is TRBV9 and J is TRBJ2-3; D may be TRBD1 or TRBD2 (6 bases each). The CDR3 is made up of 17 amino acids. Germline V lookup: CDR1 SGDLS, CDR2 YYNGEE. Trimming took 4 bases from V and 2 from J, leaving 20 bases between them. The DNA of the CDR3 is TGTGCCAGCAGCTCCCGGGTGGGGGCGGGGCCCACAGATACGCAGTATTTT. Encoded protein: CASSSRVGAGPTDTQYF.